This T cell receptor beta chain was sequenced for a study of blood T cells in healthy people across ages (dated by TCRdb to 2013 to 2016). At the level of the whole study: In model experiments, template switching captured about one uniquely barcoded TCR beta cDNA molecule for every two T cells. Using deep sequencing normalized with unique cDNA molecular identifiers, the study measured how TCR beta repertoire diversity changes with age. Four age groups were formed from the donors: young (average 16 years), middle-aged (more than 35), aged (about 62) and long-lived (roughly 88). Donors of different ages were randomly distributed across sequencing lanes to avoid experimental bias. The study analyzed two additional independent replicas of 1 million unique cDNA reads from the same blood draw for two donors, one aged 18 to 30 and one aged 80 or older.

Library preparation was by 5' RACE. This sample was sequenced with an Illumina HiSeq 2500. A second PCR of about 7 to 12 cycles was run with a J-beta primer mix and a sample-barcoded 5' primer. A unique molecular identifier was introduced onto each TCR beta cDNA molecule by a template-switch 5' adaptor carrying 12 random nucleotides. At least 2.5 million CDR3-containing paired-end reads were obtained from each sample. First-strand cDNA synthesis was performed from all RNA using the Mint cDNA synthesis kit, with priming by a TRBC-specific oligonucleotide. After uracil-DNA glycosylase treatment, a first 18-cycle PCR used universal primers M1SS and BC2_uni_R on all cDNA. In the source study's methods: For normalization, 1 million high-quality reads were randomly selected from each sample, with every read carrying a distinct molecular identifier. Instead of being binned into consensus sequences, reads with shared molecular identifiers were discarded. MiTCR, set to a Q25 quality threshold and the strictest error-elimination algorithm, was used for CDR3 identification, clonotype clustering and error correction. A nonparametric unseen species model with Euler transformation was used to estimate lower-bound total TCR beta diversity. The public reads were quality trimmed at Q25 with fastp and then assembled into clones with MiXCR by TCRdb, keeping productive beta chains. Under each unique CDR3 protein, matching rows form one entry showing the most common genes and DNA. The V and J calls, along with clone size, are taken from TCRdb and not from the paper's own processing. The sample has about 1,400,000 distinct CDR3 sequences on record, approximately 59% of them singletons. The top ten hold 5% to 7% of the sample.

The donors were roughly 39 Caucasian individuals from Russia, aged roughly 6 to 90 years, who were systemically healthy. Each donor gave about 9.2 milliliters of peripheral blood, drawn into EDTA-treated Vacutainer tubes. Ficoll-Paque density-gradient centrifugation was used to isolate PBMCs, with at least 7 million per sample. Trizol reagent was used to extract total RNA from the PBMCs, yielding at least 5 micrograms per sample. For every donor, an aliquot of PBMCs went through flow cytometry to measure the percentages of naive CD45RAhigh/CD27high T cells. As for this clonotype: Its antigen specificity is not known. No much larger clonotype is one base removed from it; base qualities were not supplied.

Broader findings and caveats from the paper: Bulk unsorted PBMC profiling prevented conclusive comparison of naive and antigen-experienced compartments. As age increased, observed TCR beta diversity per million T cells dropped in a roughly linear way, and a significant reduction was already evident by age approximately 40. Compared with the aged group, more naive CD4+ T cells, fewer expanded clones and increased TCR diversity were shown by the long-lived group, suggesting age selection. The percentage of naive T cells measured by flow cytometry correlated strongly with observed TCR beta diversity. Because donor CMV infection status was unknown, age-related changes in expanded clonotypes were potentially confounded. Estimates of total diversity based on one million sequenced T cells were regarded as lower bounds and as underestimates.

As encoded in the germline V gene (reference sequence), CDR1 is SEHNR while CDR2 is FQNEAQ. Counted from cysteine to phenylalanine, this CDR3 has 14 amino acids. Only the CDR3 region is kept as DNA, spanning 42 bases read in frame from base 1. Trimming costs V 5 bases and J 4 bases, and their ends lie 12 bases apart. Sample: blood. The V gene is TRBV7-9 and the J gene is TRBJ1-5, with the D gene not clear enough to name. This clonotype was sampled from a man younger than 30 in good health. The DNA sequence follows: TGTGCCAGCAGCGTGCCGGGAGGGAATCAGCCCCAGCATTTT. Its translation is CASSVPGGNQPQHF.